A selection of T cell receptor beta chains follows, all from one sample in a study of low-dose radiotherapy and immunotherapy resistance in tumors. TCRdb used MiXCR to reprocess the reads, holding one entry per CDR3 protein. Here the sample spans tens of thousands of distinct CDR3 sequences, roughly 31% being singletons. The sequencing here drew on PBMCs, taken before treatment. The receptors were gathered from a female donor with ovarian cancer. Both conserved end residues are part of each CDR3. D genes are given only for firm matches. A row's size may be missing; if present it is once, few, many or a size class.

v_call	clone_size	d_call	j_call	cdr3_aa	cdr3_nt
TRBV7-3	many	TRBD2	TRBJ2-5	CASSRGGKETQYF	TGTGCCAGCAGCCGGGGAGGGAAGGAGACCCAGTACTTC
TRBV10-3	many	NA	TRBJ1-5	CAISDLVGNQPQHF	TGTGCCATCAGTGATTTAGTAGGCAATCAGCCCCAGCATTTT
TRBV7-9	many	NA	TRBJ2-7	CASSIGGGFYEQYF	TGTGCCAGCAGTATAGGGGGAGGATTTTACGAGCAGTACTTC
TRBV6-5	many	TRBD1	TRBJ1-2	CASTRRQGEYGYTF	TGTGCCAGCACCAGACGACAGGGGGAGTATGGCTACACCTTC
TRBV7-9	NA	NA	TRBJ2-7	CASSPSLTSSYEQYF	TGTGCCAGCAGTCCATCCTTAACGAGCTCCTACGAGCAGTACTTC
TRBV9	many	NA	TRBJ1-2	CASSVDNWEGYTF	TGTGCCAGCAGCGTAGACAACTGGGAGGGCTACACCTTC
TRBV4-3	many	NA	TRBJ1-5	CASSQDWGQPQHF	TGCGCCAGCAGCCAAGATTGGGGACAGCCCCAGCATTTT
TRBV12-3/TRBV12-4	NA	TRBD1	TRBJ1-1	CASTLTGGLATEAFF	TGTGCCAGCACCTTGACAGGGGGCCTGGCCACTGAAGCTTTCTTT
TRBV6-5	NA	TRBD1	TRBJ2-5	CASSYSGQGVGQETQYF	TGTGCCAGCAGTTACTCGGGACAGGGGGTAGGACAAGAGACCCAGTACTTC
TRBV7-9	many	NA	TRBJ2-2	CASSQSERRPGARNTGELFF	TGTGCCAGCAGCCAATCGGAGCGCCGACCGGGAGCACGTAACACCGGGGAGCTGTTTTTT
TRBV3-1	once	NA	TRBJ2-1	CASSQDGAFYNEQFF	TGTGCCAGCAGCCAAGATGGGGCCTTTTACAATGAGCAGTTCTTC
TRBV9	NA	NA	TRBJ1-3	CASSVGAARGNTIYF	TGTGCCAGCAGCGTAGGGGCCGCGCGGGGGAACACCATATATTTT
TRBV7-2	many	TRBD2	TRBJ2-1	CASSLGRGGLSEQFF	TGTGCCAGCAGCTTAGGGCGGGGGGGCCTCAGTGAGCAGTTCTTC
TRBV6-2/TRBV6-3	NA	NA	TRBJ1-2	CASSEGPRWTEYGYTF	TGTGCCAGCAGTGAGGGACCAAGGTGGACCGAATATGGCTACACCTTC
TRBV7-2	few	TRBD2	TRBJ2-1	CASSLSPSGRESFF	TGTGCCAGCAGCTTGTCCCCTAGCGGGAGGGAGTCGTTCTTC
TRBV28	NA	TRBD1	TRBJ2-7	CASSFRDRAYEQYF	TGTGCCAGCAGTTTCCGGGACAGGGCCTACGAGCAGTACTTC
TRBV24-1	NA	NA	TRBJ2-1	CATSKEAGSTYNEQFF	TGTGCCACCAGTAAAGAGGCGGGTTCGACCTACAATGAGCAGTTCTTC
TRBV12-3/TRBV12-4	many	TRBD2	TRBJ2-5	CASSFSGTSEETQYF	TGTGCCAGCAGTTTCTCCGGGACTAGCGAAGAGACCCAGTACTTC
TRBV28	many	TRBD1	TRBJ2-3	CASSTDRGRRDTQYF	TGTGCCAGCAGTACAGACAGGGGGCGTAGAGATACGCAGTATTTT
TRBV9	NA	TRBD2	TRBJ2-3	CASSALAGNPDTQYF	TGTGCCAGCAGCGCCCTAGCGGGGAATCCAGATACGCAGTATTTT
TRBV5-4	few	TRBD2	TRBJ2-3	CASSLLVGGDTDTQYF	TGTGCCAGCAGCTTACTAGTGGGGGGGGACACAGATACGCAGTATTTT
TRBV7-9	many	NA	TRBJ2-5	CASSLALGGSETQYF	TGTGCCAGCAGCTTAGCGCTAGGGGGATCGGAGACCCAGTACTTC
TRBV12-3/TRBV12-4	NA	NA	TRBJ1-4	CASRPSGAREKLFF	TGTGCCAGCAGGCCCTCAGGGGCGAGGGAAAAACTGTTTTTT
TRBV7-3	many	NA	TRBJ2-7	CASSGRETPYAQYF	TGTGCCAGCAGCGGACGGGAGACTCCCTACGCGCAGTACTTC
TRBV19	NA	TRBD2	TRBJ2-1	CASSDFASGGTYNEQFF	TGTGCCAGTAGTGATTTTGCTAGCGGGGGGACCTACAATGAGCAGTTCTTC
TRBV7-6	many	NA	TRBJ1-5	CASSPAQGSNQPQHF	TGTGCCAGCAGCCCCGCGCAGGGTAGCAATCAGCCCCAGCATTTT
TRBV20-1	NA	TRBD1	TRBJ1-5	CSATIWDRGGNQPQHF	TGCAGTGCCACGATTTGGGACAGGGGAGGCAATCAGCCCCAGCATTTT
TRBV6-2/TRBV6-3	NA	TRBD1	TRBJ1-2	CASSTGQGAPGYTF	TGTGCCAGCAGTACGGGACAGGGGGCGCCTGGCTACACCTTC
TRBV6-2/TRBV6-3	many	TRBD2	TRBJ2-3	CASVAWREEDTQYF	TGTGCCAGCGTCGCATGGCGGGAGGAAGATACGCAGTATTTT
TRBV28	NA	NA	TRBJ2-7	CASSKRRSPVGYEQYF	TGTGCCAGCAGTAAGCGGCGGAGCCCGGTGGGATACGAGCAGTACTTC
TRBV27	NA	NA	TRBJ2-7	CASSAYGGPDYEQYF	TGTGCCAGCAGTGCCTACGGGGGGCCAGACTACGAGCAGTACTTC
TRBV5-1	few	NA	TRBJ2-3	CASSLERLNTQYF	TGCGCCAGCAGCTTGGAGAGGCTCAATACGCAGTATTTT
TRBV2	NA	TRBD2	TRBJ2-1	CASSEGRGYNEQFF	TGTGCCAGCAGTGAAGGGCGGGGGTACAATGAGCAGTTCTTC
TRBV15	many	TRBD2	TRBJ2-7	CATSRDQGGFGGSYYEQYF	TGTGCCACCAGCAGAGATCAGGGAGGGTTCGGAGGCTCTTACTACGAGCAGTACTTC
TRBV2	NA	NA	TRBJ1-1	CASSEYRDTEAFF	TGTGCCAGCAGTGAATACAGGGACACTGAAGCTTTCTTT
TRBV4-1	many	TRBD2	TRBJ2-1	CASSQGLAGYNEQFF	TGCGCCAGCAGCCAAGGTCTAGCGGGGTACAATGAGCAGTTCTTC
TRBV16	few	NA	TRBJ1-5	CASSQFSSPNQPQHF	TGTGCCAGCAGCCAATTTTCCAGTCCCAATCAGCCCCAGCATTTT
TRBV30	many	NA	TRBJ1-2	CAWSFDRSSGYTF	TGTGCCTGGAGTTTCGACAGGTCCTCAGGCTACACCTTC
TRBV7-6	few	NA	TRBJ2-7	CASREEVSTFGEQYF	TGTGCCAGCAGAGAGGAAGTTAGTACATTCGGCGAGCAGTACTTC
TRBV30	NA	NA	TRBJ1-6	CAWTRPGSSYNSPLHF	TGTGCCTGGACGCGGCCAGGGAGCTCCTATAATTCACCCCTCCACTTT
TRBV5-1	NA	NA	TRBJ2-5	CASSLSPGAISEETQYF	TGCGCCAGCAGCTTGTCACCAGGGGCCATCTCTGAAGAGACCCAGTACTTC
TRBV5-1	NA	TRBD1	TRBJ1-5	CASSLGQGQQPQHF	TGCGCCAGCAGCTTAGGACAGGGCCAGCAGCCCCAGCATTTT
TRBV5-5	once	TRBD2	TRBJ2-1	CASSLELAGYNEQFF	TGTGCCAGCAGCTTGGAGCTAGCGGGATACAATGAGCAGTTCTTC
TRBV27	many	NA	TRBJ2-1	CASSLSRGRYNEQFF	TGTGCCAGCAGTTTAAGTAGGGGGAGGTACAATGAGCAGTTCTTC
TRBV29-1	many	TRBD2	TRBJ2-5	CSVRPADFLAGGPFEGQETQYF	TGCAGCGTCCGACCTGCGGACTTTCTAGCGGGGGGGCCGTTTGAGGGCCAAGAGACCCAGTACTTC
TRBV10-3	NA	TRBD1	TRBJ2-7	CAISPGTGYAYEQYF	TGTGCCATCAGTCCCGGGACAGGGTACGCCTACGAGCAGTACTTC
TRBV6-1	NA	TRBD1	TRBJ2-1	CASGRDSPPYNEQFF	TGTGCCAGCGGCCGGGACAGTCCTCCCTACAATGAGCAGTTCTTC
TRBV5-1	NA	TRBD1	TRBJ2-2	CASSLEGQGWTGELFF	TGCGCCAGCAGCTTGGAGGGACAGGGGTGGACCGGGGAGCTGTTTTTT
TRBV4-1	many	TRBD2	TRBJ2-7	CASSQPLGAGVGSYEQYF	TGCGCCAGCAGCCAACCACTTGGAGCGGGAGTGGGCTCCTACGAGCAGTACTTC
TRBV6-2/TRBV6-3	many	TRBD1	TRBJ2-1	CASSPRGTGASYNEQFF	TGTGCCAGCAGCCCCCGCGGGACAGGGGCCTCCTACAATGAGCAGTTCTTC
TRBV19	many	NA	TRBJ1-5	CASIARPHSNQPQHF	TGTGCCAGTATAGCCCGTCCCCATAGCAATCAGCCCCAGCATTTT
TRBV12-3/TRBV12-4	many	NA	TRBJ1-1	CASSSTSGTEAFF	TGTGCCAGCAGTAGTACTTCCGGAACTGAAGCTTTCTTT
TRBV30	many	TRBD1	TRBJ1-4	CAWSTGQGLNEKLFF	TGTGCCTGGAGTACAGGACAGGGGCTAAATGAAAAACTGTTTTTT